The present T cell receptor (beta chain) was sequenced within a study of shared clonotypes between healthy human individuals. About the study: With ages of 18 to 49, the donors were a couple of women and three men.

Germline V gives CDR1 KGHSH, CDR2 LQKENI. The CDR3 runs 16 residues. Losses at the gene ends were 3 bases for V and 2 bases for J; bases not matched to a gene: 6. When replicate PCRs were run on sorted subsets, they used approximately 0.2 ug DNA, approximately 33,000 T cell genomes. Some clones are missing from TCRdb's copy, which holds only in-frame ones; the method was immunoSEQ multiplex PCR. This table holds more than 1,200,000 clones, approximately 98.5% found once. Investigators divided CD4+ cells into CD45RA+ naive and CD45RA-negative memory subsets. The chain combines TRBV18 with TRBJ2-2; 7 nucleotides line up with TRBD1. The clonotype was recovered from a man aged 25 to 40 in good health. The sequenced sample consisted of naive CD4+ T cells sorted from blood. Subset in this sample: CD45RA+ positively selected. The CDR3 region is CASSPIGTANTGELFF. For the CDR3, the DNA is TGTGCCAGCTCACCCATCGGGACAGCCAACACCGGGGAGCTGTTTTTT. Filled out from reference TRBV18 and TRBJ2-2, the complete variable domain reads NAGVMQNPRHLVRRRGQEARLRCSPMKGHSHVYWYRQLPEEGLKFMVYLQKENIIDESGMPKERFSAEFPKEGPSILRIQQVVRGDSAAYFCASSPIGTANTGELFFGEGSRLTVL.